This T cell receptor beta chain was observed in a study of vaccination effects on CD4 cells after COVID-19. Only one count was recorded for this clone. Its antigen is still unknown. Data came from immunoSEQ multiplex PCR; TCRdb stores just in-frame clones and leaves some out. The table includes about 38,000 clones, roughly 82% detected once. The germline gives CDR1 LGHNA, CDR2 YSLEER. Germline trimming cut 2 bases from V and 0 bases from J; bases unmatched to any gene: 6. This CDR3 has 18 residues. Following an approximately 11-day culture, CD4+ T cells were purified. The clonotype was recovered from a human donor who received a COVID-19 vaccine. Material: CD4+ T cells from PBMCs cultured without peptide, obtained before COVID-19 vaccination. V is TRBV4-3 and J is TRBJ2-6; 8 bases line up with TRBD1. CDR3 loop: CASSQIRQGRSGANVLTF. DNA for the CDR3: TGCGCCAGCAGCCAAATCAGACAGGGGCGCTCTGGGGCCAACGTCCTGACTTTC.